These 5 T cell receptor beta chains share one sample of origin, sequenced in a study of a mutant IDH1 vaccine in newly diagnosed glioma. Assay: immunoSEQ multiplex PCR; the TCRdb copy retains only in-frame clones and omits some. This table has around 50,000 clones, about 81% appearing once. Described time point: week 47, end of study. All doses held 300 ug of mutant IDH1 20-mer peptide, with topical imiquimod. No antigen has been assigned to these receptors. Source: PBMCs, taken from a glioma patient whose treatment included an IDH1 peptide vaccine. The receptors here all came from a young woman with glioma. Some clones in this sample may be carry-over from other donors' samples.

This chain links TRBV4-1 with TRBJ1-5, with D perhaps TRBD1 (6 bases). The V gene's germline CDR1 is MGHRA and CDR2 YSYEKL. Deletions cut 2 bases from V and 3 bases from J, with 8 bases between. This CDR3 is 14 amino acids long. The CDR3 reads CASSQQGINQPQHF. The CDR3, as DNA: TGCGCCAGCAGCCAACAGGGGATCAATCAGCCCCAGCATTTT.

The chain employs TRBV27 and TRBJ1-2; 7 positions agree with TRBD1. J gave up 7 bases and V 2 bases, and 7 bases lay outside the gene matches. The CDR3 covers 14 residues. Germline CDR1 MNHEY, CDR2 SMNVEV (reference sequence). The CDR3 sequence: CASSLKLGGRGYTF. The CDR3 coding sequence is TGTGCCAGCAGTTTAAAGTTAGGGGGCCGTGGCTACACCTTC.

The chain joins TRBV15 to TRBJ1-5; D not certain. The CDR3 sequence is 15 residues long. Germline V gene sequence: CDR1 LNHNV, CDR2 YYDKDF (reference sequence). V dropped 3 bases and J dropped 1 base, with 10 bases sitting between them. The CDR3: CATSREGSSNQPQHF. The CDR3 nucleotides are TGTGCCACCAGCAGGGAGGGTTCGAGCAATCAGCCCCAGCATTTT.

The CDR3 loop reads CASSLAELNTEAFF. The CDR3, as DNA: TGTGCCAGCAGCTTAGCCGAGTTAAACACTGAAGCTTTCTTT. This chain links TRBV7-9 with TRBJ1-1; the D is unclear. Trimming left V 0 bases short and J 2 bases short, with 7 bases between. The CDR3 has 14 residues. Per germline, CDR1 SEHNR and CDR2 FQNEAQ (reference sequence). The entire variable domain, with the rest obtained from reference TRBV7-9 and TRBJ1-1, is as follows: DTGVSQNPRHKITKRGQNVTFRCDPISEHNRLYWYRQTLGQGPEFLTYFQNEAQLEKSRLLSDRFSAERPKGSFSTLEIQRTEQGDSAMYLCASSLAELNTEAFFGQGTRLTVV.

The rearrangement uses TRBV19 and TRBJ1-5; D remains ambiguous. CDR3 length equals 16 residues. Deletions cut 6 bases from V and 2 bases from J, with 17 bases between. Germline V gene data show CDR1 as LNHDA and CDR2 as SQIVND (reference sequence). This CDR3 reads CASRVHGRGGNQPQHF. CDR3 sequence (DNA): TGTGCCAGTAGGGTTCATGGCAGAGGTGGCAATCAGCCCCAGCATTTT.